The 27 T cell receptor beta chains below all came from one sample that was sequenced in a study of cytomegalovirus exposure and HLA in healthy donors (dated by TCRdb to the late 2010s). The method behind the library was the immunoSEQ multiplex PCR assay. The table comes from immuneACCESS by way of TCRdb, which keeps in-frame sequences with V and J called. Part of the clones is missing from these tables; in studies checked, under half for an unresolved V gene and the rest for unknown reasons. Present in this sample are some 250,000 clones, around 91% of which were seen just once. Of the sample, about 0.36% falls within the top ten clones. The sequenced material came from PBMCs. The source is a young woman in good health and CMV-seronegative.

The CDR3 here is CASSLGQTDTQYF. CDR3 coding DNA: TGCGCCAGCAGCCTCGGACAAACAGATACGCAGTATTTT. This sequence joins TRBV5-1 and TRBJ2-3; tentatively, D is TRBD1 (5 bases). Germline V gives CDR1 SGHRS, CDR2 YFSETQ. The CDR3 has 13 residues. Trimming took 4 bases from V and 3 from J, leaving 9 bases between them. The full variable domain, its missing parts supplied by reference TRBV5-1 and TRBJ2-3, is KAGVTQTPRYLIKTRGQQVTLSCSPISGHRSVSWYQQTPGQGLQFLFEYFSETQRNKGNFPGRFSGRQFSNSRSEMNVSTLELGDSALYLCASSLGQTDTQYFGPGTRLTVL.

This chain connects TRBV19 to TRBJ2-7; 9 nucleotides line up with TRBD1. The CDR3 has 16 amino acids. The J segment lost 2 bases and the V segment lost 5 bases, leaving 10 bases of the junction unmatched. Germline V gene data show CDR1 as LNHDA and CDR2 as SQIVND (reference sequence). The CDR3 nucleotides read TGTGCCAGTAGTTTTCTACGGGGACAGGGTGCCTACGAGCAGTACTTC. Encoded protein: CASSFLRGQGAYEQYF.

Here the CDR3 DNA reads TGTGCCAGCAGCCTACCCGGAGGGCCAGGGGCCAAAAACATTCAGTACTTC. As protein: CASSLPGGPGAKNIQYF. V gene TRBV7-9 combines with J gene TRBJ2-4; the D gene is possibly TRBD2 (6 bases). V was clipped by 5 bases and J by 1 base, with 18 bases between them. Germline CDR1 is SEHNR and CDR2 is FQNEAQ (reference sequence). The CDR3 is 17 amino acids. Together with reference TRBV7-9 and TRBJ2-4, the CDR3 gives the full variable domain: DTGVSQNPRHKITKRGQNVTFRCDPISEHNRLYWYRQTLGQGPEFLTYFQNEAQLEKSRLLSDRFSAERPKGSFSTLEIQRTEQGDSAMYLCASSLPGGPGAKNIQYFGAGTRLSVL.

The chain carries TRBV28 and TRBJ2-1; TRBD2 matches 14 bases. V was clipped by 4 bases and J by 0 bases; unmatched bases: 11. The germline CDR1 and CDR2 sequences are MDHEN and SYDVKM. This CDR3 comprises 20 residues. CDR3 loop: CASSSPGLAGGRSSYNEQFF. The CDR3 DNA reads TGTGCCAGCAGTTCCCCTGGACTAGCGGGGGGACGGAGCTCCTACAATGAGCAGTTCTTC.

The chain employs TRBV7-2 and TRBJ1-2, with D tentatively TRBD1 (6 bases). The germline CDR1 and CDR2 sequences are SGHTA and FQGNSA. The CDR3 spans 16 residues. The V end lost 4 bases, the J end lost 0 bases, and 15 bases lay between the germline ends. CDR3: CASSSPGTTANYGYTF. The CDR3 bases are TGTGCCAGCAGCTCCCCCGGGACAACAGCTAACTATGGCTACACCTTC.

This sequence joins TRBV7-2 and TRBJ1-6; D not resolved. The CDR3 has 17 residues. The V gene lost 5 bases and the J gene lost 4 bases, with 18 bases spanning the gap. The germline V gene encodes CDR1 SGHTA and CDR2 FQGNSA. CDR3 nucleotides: TGTGCCAGCAGCCCGTCCCCCCGGGGTACTTATAATTCACCCCTCCACTTT. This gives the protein CASSPSPRGTYNSPLHF.

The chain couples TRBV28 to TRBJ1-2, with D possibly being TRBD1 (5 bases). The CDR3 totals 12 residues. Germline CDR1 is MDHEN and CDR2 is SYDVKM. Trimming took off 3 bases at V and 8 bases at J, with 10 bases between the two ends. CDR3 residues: CASSLGGLGYTF. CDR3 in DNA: TGTGCCAGCAGTTTGGGGGGACTCGGCTACACCTTC.

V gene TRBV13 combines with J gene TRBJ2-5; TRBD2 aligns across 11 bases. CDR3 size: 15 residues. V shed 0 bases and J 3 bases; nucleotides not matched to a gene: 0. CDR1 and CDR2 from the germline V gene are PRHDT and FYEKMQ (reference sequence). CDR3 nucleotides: TGTGCCAGCAGCTTAGGGACTAGCGGGAAAGAGACCCAGTACTTC. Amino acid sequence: CASSLGTSGKETQYF.

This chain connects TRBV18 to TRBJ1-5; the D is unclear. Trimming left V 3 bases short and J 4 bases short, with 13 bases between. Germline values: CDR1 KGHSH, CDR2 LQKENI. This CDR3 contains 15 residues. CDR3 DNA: TGTGCCAGCTCACCCCCGGACTACGCGAATCAGCCCCAGCATTTT. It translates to CASSPPDYANQPQHF.

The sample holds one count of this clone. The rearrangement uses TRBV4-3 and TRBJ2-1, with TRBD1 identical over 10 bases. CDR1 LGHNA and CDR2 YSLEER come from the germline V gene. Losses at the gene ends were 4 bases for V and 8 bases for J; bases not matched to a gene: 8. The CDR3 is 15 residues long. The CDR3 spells CASSRRGQGLDEQFF. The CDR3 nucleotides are TGCGCCAGCAGCCGGAGGGGACAGGGGCTCGATGAGCAGTTCTTC.

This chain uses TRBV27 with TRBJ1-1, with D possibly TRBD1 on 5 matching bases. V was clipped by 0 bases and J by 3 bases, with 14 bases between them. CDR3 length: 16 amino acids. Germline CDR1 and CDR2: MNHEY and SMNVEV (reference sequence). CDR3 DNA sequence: TGTGCCAGCAGTTTATCGCCTAGGGGCATCGACACTGAAGCTTTCTTT. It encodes CASSLSPRGIDTEAFF.

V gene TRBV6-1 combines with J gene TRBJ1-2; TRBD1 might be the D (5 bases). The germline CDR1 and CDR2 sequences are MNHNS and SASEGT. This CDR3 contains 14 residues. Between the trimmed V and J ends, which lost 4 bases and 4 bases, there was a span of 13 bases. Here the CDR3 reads CASSGVWGAYGYTF. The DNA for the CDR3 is TGTGCCAGCAGTGGGGTTTGGGGCGCCTATGGCTACACCTTC.

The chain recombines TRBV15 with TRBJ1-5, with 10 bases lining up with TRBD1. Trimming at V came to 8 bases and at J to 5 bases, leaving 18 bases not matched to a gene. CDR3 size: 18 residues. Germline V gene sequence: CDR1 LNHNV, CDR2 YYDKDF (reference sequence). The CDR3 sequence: CATETLMDRGGQHQPQHF. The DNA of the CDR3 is TGTGCCACCGAGACCCTCATGGACAGGGGGGGACAGCATCAGCCCCAGCATTTT.

The CDR3: CASSHRTGTNEKLFF. DNA of the CDR3: TGTGCCAGCAGCCATCGCACAGGAACTAATGAAAAACTGTTTTTT. J is TRBJ1-4 and V is TRBV27, with D perhaps matching TRBD1 (5 bases). CDR1 MNHEY and CDR2 SMNVEV come from the germline V gene (reference sequence). The CDR3 covers 15 residues. V lost 6 bases, J lost 1 base, and 12 bases lay in between.

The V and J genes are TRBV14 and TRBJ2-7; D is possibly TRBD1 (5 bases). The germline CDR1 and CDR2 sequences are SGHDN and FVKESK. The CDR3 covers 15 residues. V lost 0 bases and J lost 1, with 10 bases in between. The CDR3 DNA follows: TGTGCCAGCAGCCAAGAAAGCAGGGTTTCCTACGAGCAGTACGTC. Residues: CASSQESRVSYEQYV.

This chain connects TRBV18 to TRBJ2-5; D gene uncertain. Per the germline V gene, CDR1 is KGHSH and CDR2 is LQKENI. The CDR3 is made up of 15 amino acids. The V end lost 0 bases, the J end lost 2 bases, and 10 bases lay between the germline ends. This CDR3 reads CASSPPSTRQETQYF. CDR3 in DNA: TGTGCCAGCTCACCACCTTCTACTCGGCAAGAGACCCAGTACTTC.

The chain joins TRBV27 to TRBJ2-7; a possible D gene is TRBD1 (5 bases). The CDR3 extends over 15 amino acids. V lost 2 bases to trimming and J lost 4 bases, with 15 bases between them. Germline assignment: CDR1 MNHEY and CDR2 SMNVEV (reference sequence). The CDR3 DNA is TGTGCCAGCAGTTTAACGTTCCAGGGTCTTTACGAGCAGTACTTC. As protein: CASSLTFQGLYEQYF.

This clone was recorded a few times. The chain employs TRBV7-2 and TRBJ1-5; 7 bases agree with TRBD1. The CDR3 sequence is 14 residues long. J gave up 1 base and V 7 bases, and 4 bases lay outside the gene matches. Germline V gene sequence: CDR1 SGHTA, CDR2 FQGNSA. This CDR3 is CASTDRMSNQPQHF. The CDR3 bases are TGTGCCAGCACGGACAGGATGAGCAATCAGCCCCAGCATTTT.

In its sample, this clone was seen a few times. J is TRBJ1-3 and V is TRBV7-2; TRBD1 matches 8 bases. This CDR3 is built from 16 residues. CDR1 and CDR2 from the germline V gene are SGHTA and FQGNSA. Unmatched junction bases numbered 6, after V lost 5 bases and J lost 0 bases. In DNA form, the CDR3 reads TGTGCCAGCAGCCGTCTAGGACAGGGCTCTGGAAACACCATATATTTT. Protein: CASSRLGQGSGNTIYF.

The CDR3 reads CASSQGLEDTQYF. The CDR3, as DNA: TGCGCCAGCAGCCAGGGGTTGGAAGATACGCAGTATTTT. The V gene is TRBV5-1, the J gene TRBJ2-3; TRBD1 is a possible D gene (6 bases). Trimming cost V 4 bases and J 5 bases, with 11 bases left between them. CDR1 and CDR2 from the germline V gene are SGHRS and YFSETQ. CDR3 length equals 13 residues.

The CDR3: CASSLGQGANQPQHF. The CDR3 bases are TGTGCCAGCAGTTTAGGACAGGGGGCGAATCAGCCCCAGCATTTT. The V and J genes are TRBV28 and TRBJ1-5; 11 bases agree with TRBD1. The V gene's germline CDR1 is MDHEN and CDR2 SYDVKM. The CDR3 consists of 15 residues. Trimming removed 2 bases from V and 4 bases from J; junction bases left unmatched: 1.

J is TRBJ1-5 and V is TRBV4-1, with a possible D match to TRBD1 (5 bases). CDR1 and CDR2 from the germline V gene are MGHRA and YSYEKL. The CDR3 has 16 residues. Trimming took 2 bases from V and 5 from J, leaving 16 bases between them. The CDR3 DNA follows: TGCGCCAGCAGCCAACTTCGGGCCCGGGGGGATCAGCCCCAGCATTTT. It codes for CASSQLRARGDQPQHF.

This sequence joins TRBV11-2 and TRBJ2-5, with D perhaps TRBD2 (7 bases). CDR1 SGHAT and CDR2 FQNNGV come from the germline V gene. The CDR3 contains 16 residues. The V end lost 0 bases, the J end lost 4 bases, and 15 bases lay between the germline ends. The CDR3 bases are TGTGCCAGCAGCTTAGACAGGGGAGGGGGTAGAGAGACCCAGTACTTC. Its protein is CASSLDRGGGRETQYF.

The CDR3 bases are TGTGCCAGCAGCTTACTATGGGGAACTGTGGAGGGCAATCAGCCCCAGCATTTT. This gives the protein CASSLLWGTVEGNQPQHF. The gene calls are TRBV7-8 and TRBJ1-5; no reliable D call. Trimming took 2 bases from V and 2 from J, leaving 19 bases between them. Germline-derived CDR1 and CDR2 are SGHVS and FQNEAQ. CDR3 size: 18 residues.

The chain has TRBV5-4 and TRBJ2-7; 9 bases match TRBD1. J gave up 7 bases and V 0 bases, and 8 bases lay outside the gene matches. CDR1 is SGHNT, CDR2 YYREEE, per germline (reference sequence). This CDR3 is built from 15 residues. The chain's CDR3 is CASSLAGTGSSEQYF. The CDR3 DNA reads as TGTGCCAGCAGCTTGGCAGGGACAGGGTCTTCTGAGCAGTACTTC. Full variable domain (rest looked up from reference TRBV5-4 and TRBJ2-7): ETGVTQSPTHLIKTRGQQVTLRCSSQSGHNTVSWYQQALGQGPQFIFQYYREEENGRGNFPPRFSGLQFPNYSSELNVNALELDDSALYLCASSLAGTGSSEQYFGPGTRLTVT.

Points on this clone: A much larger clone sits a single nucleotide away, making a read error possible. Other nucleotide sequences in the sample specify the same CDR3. The CDR3 loop is CASRTGNTEAFF. The CDR3, as DNA: TGTGCCAGCAGGACAGGTAACACTGAAGCTTTCTTT. The chain carries TRBV28 and TRBJ1-1; tentatively, D is TRBD1 (6 bases). The germline V and J ends were trimmed by 6 bases and 2 bases, with 7 bases remaining between them. CDR3 length equals 12 residues. Germline V gene lookup returns CDR1 MDHEN and CDR2 SYDVKM.

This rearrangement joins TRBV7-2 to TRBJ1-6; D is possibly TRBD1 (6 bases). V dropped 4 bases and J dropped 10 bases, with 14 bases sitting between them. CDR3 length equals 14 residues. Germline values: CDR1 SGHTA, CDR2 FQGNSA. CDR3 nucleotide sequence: TGTGCCAGCAGCTACGGGTATAGGGGGTCACCCCTCCACTTT. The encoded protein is CASSYGYRGSPLHF.